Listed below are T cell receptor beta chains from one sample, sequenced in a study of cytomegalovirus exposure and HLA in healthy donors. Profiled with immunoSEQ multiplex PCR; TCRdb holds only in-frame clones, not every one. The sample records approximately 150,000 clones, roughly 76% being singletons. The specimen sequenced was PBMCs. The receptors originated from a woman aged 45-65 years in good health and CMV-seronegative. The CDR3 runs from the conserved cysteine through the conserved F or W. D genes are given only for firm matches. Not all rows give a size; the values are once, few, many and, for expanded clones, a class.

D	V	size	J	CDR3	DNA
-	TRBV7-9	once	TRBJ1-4	CASSLGGTPNEKLFF	TGTGCCAGCAGCTTAGGGGGGACACCTAATGAAAAACTGTTTTTT
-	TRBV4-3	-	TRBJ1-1	CASSQDSGGTEAFF	TGCGCCAGCAGCCAAGATTCGGGTGGGACTGAAGCTTTCTTT
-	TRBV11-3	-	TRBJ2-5	CASSNGQTQETQYF	TGTGCCAGCAGCAACGGACAAACACAAGAGACCCAGTACTTC
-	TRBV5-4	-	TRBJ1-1	CASSLVGAETEAFF	TGTGCCAGCAGCTTGGTTGGGGCGGAGACTGAAGCTTTCTTT
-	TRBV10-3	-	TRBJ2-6	CALRGVNRSGANVLTF	TGTGCCCTCCGCGGGGTAAATCGCTCTGGGGCCAACGTCCTGACTTTC
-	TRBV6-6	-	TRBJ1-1	CTSSYSSLNTEAFF	TGTACCAGCAGTTACTCTTCCTTGAACACTGAAGCTTTCTTT
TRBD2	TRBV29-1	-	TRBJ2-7	CSVARTGTSGSREQYF	TGCAGCGTTGCCAGGACCGGGACTAGCGGCAGTAGAGAGCAGTACTTC
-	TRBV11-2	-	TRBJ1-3	CASSLNTGNTIYF	TGTGCCAGCAGCTTAAATACTGGAAACACCATATATTTT
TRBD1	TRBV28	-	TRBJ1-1	CASSPAWDRATLNTEAFF	TGTGCCAGCAGTCCCGCCTGGGACAGGGCTACCCTGAACACTGAAGCTTTCTTT
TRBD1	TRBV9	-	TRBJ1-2	CASSVGGQGAREGGYTF	TGTGCCAGCAGCGTTGGGGGACAGGGGGCTCGGGAGGGTGGCTACACCTTC
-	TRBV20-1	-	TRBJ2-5	CIPRKETQYF	TGCATCCCGAGGAAAGAGACCCAGTACTTC
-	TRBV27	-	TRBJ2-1	CASSLGSGVEQFF	TGTGCCAGCAGTTTAGGGTCGGGAGTTGAGCAGTTCTTC
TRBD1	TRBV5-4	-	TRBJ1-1	CASSPRQGGKNTEAFF	TGTGCCAGCAGCCCTCGACAGGGGGGGAAAAACACTGAAGCTTTCTTT
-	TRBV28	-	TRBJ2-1	CASSAGQPYNEQFF	TGTGCCAGCAGTGCTGGACAGCCCTACAATGAGCAGTTCTTC
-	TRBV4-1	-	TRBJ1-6	CASSQEGQVGRSPLHF	TGCGCCAGCAGCCAAGAAGGCCAAGTAGGGAGGTCACCCCTCCACTTT
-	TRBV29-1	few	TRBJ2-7	CSVEDSRGLAYEQYF	TGCAGCGTTGAAGATTCTCGGGGTTTAGCGTACGAGCAGTACTTC
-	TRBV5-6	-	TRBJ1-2	CASSLDLQGRYGYTF	TGTGCCAGCAGCCTGGATCTACAGGGTCGGTATGGCTACACCTTC
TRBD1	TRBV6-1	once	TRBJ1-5	CASSRDRGSQPQHF	TGTGCCAGCAGTCGGGACAGGGGGTCGCAGCCCCAGCATTTT
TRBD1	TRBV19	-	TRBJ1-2	CASRSGQINYGYTF	TGTGCCAGTAGGTCGGGACAGATCAACTATGGCTACACCTTC
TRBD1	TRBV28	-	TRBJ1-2	CASRIGQENYGYTF	TGTGCCAGCAGGATAGGACAGGAGAACTATGGCTACACCTTC
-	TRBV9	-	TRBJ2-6	CASSVLTGPSSGANVLTF	TGTGCCAGCAGCGTCTTGACAGGACCGAGCTCTGGGGCCAACGTCCTGACTTTC
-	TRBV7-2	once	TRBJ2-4	CASSSRPPGGLVKNIQYF	TGTGCCAGCAGCTCCCGTCCCCCAGGGGGGCTCGTCAAAAACATTCAGTACTTC
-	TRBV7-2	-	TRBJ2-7	CASSSDRLYEQYF	TGTGCCAGCAGCTCCGACAGACTCTACGAGCAGTACTTC
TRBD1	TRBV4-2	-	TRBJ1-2	CASSQGDSETYGYTF	TGTGCCAGCAGCCAAGGGGACAGCGAAACCTATGGCTACACCTTC
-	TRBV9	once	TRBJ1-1	CASSPRGGGITEAFF	TGTGCCAGCAGCCCCCGGGGCGGGGGGATCACTGAAGCTTTCTTT
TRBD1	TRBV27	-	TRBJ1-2	CASSPQTGTGHAYGYTF	TGTGCCAGCAGTCCACAAACCGGGACAGGGCACGCCTATGGCTACACCTTC
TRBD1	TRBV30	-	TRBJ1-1	CAWSAEGQGTEAFF	TGTGCCTGGAGTGCCGAAGGACAGGGCACTGAAGCTTTCTTT
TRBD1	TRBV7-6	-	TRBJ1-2	CASSAQGQGVGGYTF	TGTGCCAGCAGCGCACAGGGACAGGGCGTAGGAGGCTACACCTTC
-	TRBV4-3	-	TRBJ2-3	CASSQRSTDTQYF	TGCGCCAGCAGCCAACGTAGCACAGATACGCAGTATTTT
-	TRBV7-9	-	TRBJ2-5	CASSSKDLYQETQYF	TGTGCCAGCAGCTCCAAAGACTTGTACCAAGAGACCCAGTACTTC
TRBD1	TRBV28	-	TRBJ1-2	CASSTGDSGYTF	TGTGCCAGCAGTACAGGGGACTCTGGCTACACCTTC
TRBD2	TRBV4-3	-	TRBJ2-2	CASSQAGGYTGELFF	TGCGCCAGCAGCCAGGCGGGGGGCTACACCGGGGAGCTGTTTTTT
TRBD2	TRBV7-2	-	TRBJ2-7	CASSPSGHYEQYF	TGTGCCAGCAGTCCTAGCGGTCACTACGAGCAGTACTTC
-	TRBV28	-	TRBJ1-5	CASSPELSNQPQHF	TGTGCCAGCAGTCCTGAGTTGAGCAATCAGCCCCAGCATTTT
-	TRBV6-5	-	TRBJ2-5	CASSYSSGTQYF	TGTGCCAGCAGCTACTCCTCAGGGACCCAGTACTTC
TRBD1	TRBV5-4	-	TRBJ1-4	CASSLQGVNEKLFF	TGTGCCAGCAGCCTACAGGGGGTAAATGAAAAACTGTTTTTT
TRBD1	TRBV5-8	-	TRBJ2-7	CASSLQQGAEQYF	TGTGCCAGCAGCTTGCAGCAGGGGGCCGAGCAGTACTTC
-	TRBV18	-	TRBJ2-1	CASRFGGLTSYNEQFF	TGTGCCAGCCGATTCGGGGGGCTTACTTCCTACAATGAGCAGTTCTTC
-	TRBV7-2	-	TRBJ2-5	CASSFDRGGETQYF	TGTGCCAGCAGCTTCGACAGGGGAGGGGAGACCCAGTACTTC
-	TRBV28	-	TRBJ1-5	CASSSHLLVSNQPQHF	TGTGCCAGCAGTTCCCACCTCTTAGTTAGCAATCAGCCCCAGCATTTT
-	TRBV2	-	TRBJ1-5	CASSEAPPGNQPQHF	TGTGCCAGCAGTGAAGCCCCCCCCGGCAATCAGCCCCAGCATTTT
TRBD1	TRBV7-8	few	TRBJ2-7	CASSLGRGQGSYEQYF	TGTGCCAGCAGCTTAGGTCGGGGACAGGGGAGCTACGAGCAGTACTTC
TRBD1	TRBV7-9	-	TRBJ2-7	CASSYLRTGGINEQYF	TGTGCCAGCAGCTATCTAAGGACAGGGGGCATCAACGAGCAGTACTTC
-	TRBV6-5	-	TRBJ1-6	CASSYRREGNSPLHF	TGTGCCAGCAGTTACCGGAGGGAGGGTAATTCACCCCTCCACTTT
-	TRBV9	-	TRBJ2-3	CASSGTGSSTDTQYF	TGTGCCAGCAGCGGTACCGGGTCGAGCACAGATACGCAGTATTTT
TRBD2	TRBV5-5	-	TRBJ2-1	CATLPGLADNNEQFF	TGTGCCACCCTACCGGGACTAGCGGATAACAATGAGCAGTTCTTC
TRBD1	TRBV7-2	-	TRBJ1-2	CASSLDPGGVDGYTF	TGTGCCAGCAGCTTAGATCCAGGGGGCGTTGATGGCTACACCTTC
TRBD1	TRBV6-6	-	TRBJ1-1	CASSRGTAGTEAFF	TGTGCCAGCAGCCGCGGGACAGCGGGCACTGAAGCTTTCTTT
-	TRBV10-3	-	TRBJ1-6	CAISESRDSPLHF	TGTGCCATCAGTGAGTCACGGGATTCACCCCTCCACTTT
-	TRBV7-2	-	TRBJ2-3	CASSLMGKTDTQYF	TGTGCCAGCAGCTTAATGGGCAAAACAGATACGCAGTATTTT
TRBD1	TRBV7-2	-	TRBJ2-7	CASSLGTGPVYEQYF	TGTGCCAGCAGCTTAGGGACAGGTCCCGTCTACGAGCAGTACTTC
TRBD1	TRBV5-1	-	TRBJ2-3	CASSLAGQGATDTQYF	TGCGCCAGCAGCTTGGCCGGGCAGGGGGCCACAGATACGCAGTATTTT
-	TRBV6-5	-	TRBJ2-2	CASSYFEQGGTGELFF	TGTGCCAGCAGTTACTTCGAACAGGGTGGCACCGGGGAGCTGTTTTTT